The 7 T cell receptor beta chains in this list originate from one sample, sequenced in a study of blood T cells in healthy people across ages. Then a second PCR, running roughly 6 to 11 cycles, was carried out with a sample-barcoded 5' primer and a J-beta primer mix. One entry per CDR3 protein, called by TCRdb with MiXCR from the 5' RACE reads. The sample carries about 620,000 distinct CDR3 sequences, around 21% recorded once. The sequenced sample was blood. These TCRs come from a man aged 70-80 years in good health.

This clonotype showed up just a few times. This chain links TRBV5-1 with TRBJ2-7; D call uncertain. Germline V gives CDR1 SGHRS, CDR2 YFSETQ. The CDR3 has 15 amino acids. Trimming shortened V by 2 bases and J by 1 base, and 13 bases separated the two germline ends. The CDR3 reads CASSFSLEQSYEQYF. The CDR3 region has the DNA TGCGCCAGCAGCTTCTCGCTTGAGCAGTCCTACGAGCAGTACTTC.

This clonotype was seen only a few times. The chain carries TRBV7-3 and TRBJ2-3; 8 positions match TRBD2. The CDR3 has 18 residues. The ends lost 5 bases at V and 3 bases at J; junction bases unmatched: 16. Germline values: CDR1 SGHTA, CDR2 FQGTGA. The CDR3: CASSKPAGVLAGTDTQYF. The CDR3 DNA reads TGTGCCAGCAGCAAGCCTGCGGGGGTGCTAGCGGGTACAGATACGCAGTATTTT. Full variable domain (rest looked up from reference TRBV7-3 and TRBJ2-3): GAGVSQTPSNKVTEKGKYVELRCDPISGHTALYWYRQSLGQGPEFLIYFQGTGAADDSGLPNDRFFAVRPEGSVSTLKIQRTERGDSAVYLCASSKPAGVLAGTDTQYFGPGTRLTVL.

The chain links TRBV7-3 to TRBJ2-1, with D possibly being TRBD1 or TRBD2 (5 bases each). Germline V gene lookup returns CDR1 SGHTA and CDR2 FQGTGA. The CDR3 extends over 14 amino acids. The V end lost 4 bases, the J end lost 8 bases, and 15 bases lay between the germline ends. CDR3 nucleotides: TGTGCCAGCAGCTACGGGACCCCCCCGGATGAGCAGTTCTTC. Its protein product is CASSYGTPPDEQFF.

V and J are TRBV3-1 and TRBJ2-3; D might be TRBD2 (5 bases). The length of the CDR3 is 16 residues. The germline gives CDR1 LGHDT, CDR2 YNNKEL (reference sequence). V lost 2 bases and J lost 2, with 14 bases in between. CDR3 DNA: TGTGCCAGCAGCCAATGGCTCACGGAGGACACAGATACGCAGTATTTT. It encodes CASSQWLTEDTDTQYF.

In its sample, this clonotype was seen a few times. The J gene is TRBJ2-2, the V gene TRBV10-3; no reliable D call. Looked up from germline, CDR1 is ENHRY and CDR2 is SYGVKD. This CDR3 comprises 14 residues. V was clipped by 6 bases and J by 4 bases, with 12 bases between them. In nucleotides, the CDR3 is TGTGCCATCAGGGACCCCTCGGGCACCGGGGAGCTGTTTTTT. Its protein product is CAIRDPSGTGELFF.

This clonotype was detected ten times or more. CDR3 in DNA: TGTGCCAGCAGTGAAGGGACGGGGATGGATACGCAGTATTTT. This codes for CASSEGTGMDTQYF. The gene calls are TRBV2 and TRBJ2-3, with D possibly TRBD2 on 5 matching bases. The germline CDR1 and CDR2 sequences are SNHLY and FYNNEI. Deletions cut 1 base from V and 6 bases from J, with 11 bases between. This CDR3 comprises 14 residues.

The chain has TRBV10-3 and TRBJ2-3; D call uncertain. Trimming took off 8 bases at V and 2 bases at J, with 11 bases between the two ends. CDR3 length: 13 residues. CDR1 ENHRY and CDR2 SYGVKD come from the germline V gene. The CDR3 sequence is CAIGKASTDTQYF. The CDR3 DNA is TGTGCCATCGGGAAAGCCTCCACAGATACGCAGTATTTT.